This T cell receptor delta chain was sequenced in a study of gamma-delta T cells after stem cell transplantation. This clone was detected a few times. This could be a read error, since a much larger clone is one nucleotide away. Other nucleotide sequences from this sample produce the same CDR3. TCRdb re-called clones from the RT-PCR reads via CATT. The sample holds about 3,000 delta-chain clones; roughly 8.2% are singletons and the top ten take just under 9.5%. This receptor was taken from a human donor. It is not recorded whose cells these are; they may come from a transplant donor. The specimen was gamma-delta T cells.

The CDR3: CACDNWGSSWDTRQMFF. CDR3 nucleotides: TGCGCCTGTGACAACTGGGGGAGCTCCTGGGACACCCGACAGATGTTTTTC. The chain uses TRDV2 and TRDJ3; TRDD3 agrees at 9 bases. CDR1 and CDR2 (germline): GEAIGNYY, EKD. This CDR3 comprises 17 residues.